This T cell receptor beta chain appears in the sequencing data of a study of shared clonotypes between healthy human individuals. About this clone: The same CDR3 is also encoded by other DNA sequences in this sample.

The CDR3 is 14 amino acids. The V gene end was trimmed by 4 bases and the J gene end by 0 bases; junction bases not matched to a gene: 2. The germline V gene encodes CDR1 SGHRS and CDR2 YFSETQ. Clones were sequenced by immunoSEQ multiplex PCR, and TCRdb holds only the in-frame ones, with some missing. The sample has 2.5 million or so clones, 85% to 95% seen once. Sequencing used naive CD4+ T cells sorted from blood. Sample subset: CD45RA+ positively selected. J is TRBJ2-3 and V is TRBV5-1; 7 bases are shared with TRBD1. The TCR sequence derives from a young man in good health. Written as DNA, the CDR3 is TGCGCCAGCAGCACGGGACAGAGCACAGATACGCAGTATTTT. Translated, it gives CASSTGQSTDTQYF.